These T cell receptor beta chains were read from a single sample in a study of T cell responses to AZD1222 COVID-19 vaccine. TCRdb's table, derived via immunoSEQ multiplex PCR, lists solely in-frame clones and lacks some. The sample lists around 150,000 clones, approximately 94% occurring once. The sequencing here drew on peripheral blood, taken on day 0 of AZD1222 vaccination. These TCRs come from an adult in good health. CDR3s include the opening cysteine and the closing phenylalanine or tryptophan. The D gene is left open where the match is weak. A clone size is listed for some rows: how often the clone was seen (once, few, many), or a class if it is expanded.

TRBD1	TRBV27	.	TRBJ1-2	TGTGCCAGCAGTTCCCCGGGACAGGGAGACTATGGCTACACCTTC	CASSSPGQGDYGYTF
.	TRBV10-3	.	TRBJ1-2	TGTGCCATCAGTGAGTCAGGGAATGGCTACACCTTC	CAISESGNGYTF
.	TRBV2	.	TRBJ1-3	TGTGCCAGCAGCTGGGGGGGAGGGTTCTCTGGAAACACCATATATTTT	CASSWGGGFSGNTIYF
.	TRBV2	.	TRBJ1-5	TGTGCCAGCAGTGAAGGGCAACAGGTAAACCAGCCCCAGCATTTT	CASSEGQQVNQPQHF
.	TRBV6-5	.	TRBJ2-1	TGTGCCAGCAGGCCAGTGGCAGGACACTACAATGAGCAGTTCTTC	CASRPVAGHYNEQFF
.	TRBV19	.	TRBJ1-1	TGTGCCACGAGTGCTGGGACGGGGATGAACACTGAAGCTTTCTTT	CATSAGTGMNTEAFF
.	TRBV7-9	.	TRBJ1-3	TGTGCCAGCGGGCAGGATCGGCTCTCTGGAAACACCATATATTTT	CASGQDRLSGNTIYF
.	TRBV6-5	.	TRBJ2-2	TGTGCCAGCAGTCCATTGGACCCGAACACCGGGGAGCTGTTTTTT	CASSPLDPNTGELFF
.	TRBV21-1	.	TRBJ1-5	TGTGCCAGCAGCAAATTAGCGGGGATGGGCAATCAGCCCCAGCATTTT	CASSKLAGMGNQPQHF
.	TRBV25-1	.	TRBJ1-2	TGTGCCAGCAGTGAATCCTCAGACAACTATGGCTACACCTTC	CASSESSDNYGYTF
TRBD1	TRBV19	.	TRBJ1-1	TGTGCCAGTAGTATTATCGGACAGGGGAACACTGAAGCTTTCTTT	CASSIIGQGNTEAFF
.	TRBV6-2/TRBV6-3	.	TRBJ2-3	TGTGCCAGCAGTCAGGGCCCCGGCATCTGGACAGCTAGCACAGATACGCAGTATTTT	CASSQGPGIWTASTDTQYF
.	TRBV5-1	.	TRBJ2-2	TGCGCCAGCAGCGGAACAACCGGGGAGCTGTTTTTT	CASSGTTGELFF
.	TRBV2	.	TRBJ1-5	TGTGCCATCGGATTCGGTCAGCCCCAGCATTTT	CAIGFGQPQHF
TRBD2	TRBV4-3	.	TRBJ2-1	TGCGCCAGCAGCCTCGGGACTAGCGGGGTCAATGAGCAGTTCTTC	CASSLGTSGVNEQFF
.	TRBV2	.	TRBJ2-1	TGTGCCAGCAGTGAAGATCCCCGCACCGGCAATGAGCAGTTCTTC	CASSEDPRTGNEQFF
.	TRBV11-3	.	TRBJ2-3	TGTGCCAGCAGCTTAGGCGGAGCTTTCGCAGATACGCAGTATTTT	CASSLGGAFADTQYF
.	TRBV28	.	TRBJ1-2	TGTGCCAGCATCTCAGGGAGTAGTGGCTACACCTTC	CASISGSSGYTF
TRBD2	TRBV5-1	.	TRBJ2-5	TGCGCCAGCAGCGAAGGACTAGCGGGAGGGGAGACCCAGTACTTC	CASSEGLAGGETQYF
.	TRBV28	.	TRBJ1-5	TGTGCCAGCAGTTTTCGCAGGGCCAGCAGGCCCCAGCATTTT	CASSFRRASRPQHF
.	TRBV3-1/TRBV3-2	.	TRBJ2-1	TGTGCCAGCAGCCAAACGGGGGGCCGGTTAGGGAATGAGCAGTTCTTC	CASSQTGGRLGNEQFF
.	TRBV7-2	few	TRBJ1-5	TGTGCCAGCAGCTTAGTGGGCAGCGTTGGGAATCAGCCCCAGCATTTT	CASSLVGSVGNQPQHF
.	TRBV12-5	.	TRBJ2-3	TGTGCTAGTGGTTTGCAGGGGACCACAGATACGCAGTATTTT	CASGLQGTTDTQYF
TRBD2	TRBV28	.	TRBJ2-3	TGTGCCAGCAGTTTCCCCTCTAGCGGACGCACAGATACGCAGTATTTT	CASSFPSSGRTDTQYF
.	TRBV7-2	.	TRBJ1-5	TGTGCCAGCAGCTTAGAATCAGGGTCTAATCAGCCCCAGCATTTT	CASSLESGSNQPQHF
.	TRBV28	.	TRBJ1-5	TGTGCCAGCGAGGGGGTTTTGTCCCAGCATTTT	CASEGVLSQHF
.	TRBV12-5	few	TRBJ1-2	TGTGCTAGTGGTTCAGATGGCTACACCTTC	CASGSDGYTF
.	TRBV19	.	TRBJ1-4	TGTGCCAGTAGTATTGGGACCAACGATGAAAAACTGTTTTTT	CASSIGTNDEKLFF
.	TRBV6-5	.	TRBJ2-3	TGTGCCAGCAGTTACTCCTCATCCCCGGCAGCAGATACGCAGTATTTT	CASSYSSSPAADTQYF
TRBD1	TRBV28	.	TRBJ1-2	TGTGCCAGCAGTGTCACCGGCAACGGACAGGGGGTTTTGCGTGGCTACACCTTC	CASSVTGNGQGVLRGYTF
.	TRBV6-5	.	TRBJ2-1	TGTGCCAGCAGTTACTCTTCCCCATGGACTGAGCAGTTCTTC	CASSYSSPWTEQFF
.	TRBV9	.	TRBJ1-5	TGTGCCAGCAGCGTAGGAGAAGGGGGCAATCAGCCCCAGCATTTT	CASSVGEGGNQPQHF
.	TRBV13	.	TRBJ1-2	TGTGCCAGCAGCGAGGGGACGGGGACGCCTCGTGGCTACACCTTC	CASSEGTGTPRGYTF